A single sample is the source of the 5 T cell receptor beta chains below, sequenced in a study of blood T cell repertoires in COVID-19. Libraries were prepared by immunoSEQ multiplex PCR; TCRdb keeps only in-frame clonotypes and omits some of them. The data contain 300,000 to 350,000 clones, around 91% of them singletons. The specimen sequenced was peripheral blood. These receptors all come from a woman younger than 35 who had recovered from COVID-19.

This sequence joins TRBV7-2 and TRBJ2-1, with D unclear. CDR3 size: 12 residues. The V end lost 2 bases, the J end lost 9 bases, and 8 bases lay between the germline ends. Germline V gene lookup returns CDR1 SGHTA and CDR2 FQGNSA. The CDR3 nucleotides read TGTGCCAGCAGCTTACCCCCGGGTGAGCAGTTCTTC. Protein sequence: CASSLPPGEQFF.

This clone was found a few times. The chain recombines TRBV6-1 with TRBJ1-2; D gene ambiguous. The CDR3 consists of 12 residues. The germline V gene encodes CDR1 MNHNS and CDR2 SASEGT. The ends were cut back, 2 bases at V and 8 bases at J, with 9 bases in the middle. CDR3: CASSEILLGYTF. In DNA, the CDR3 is TGTGCCAGCAGTGAAATTCTGTTGGGCTACACCTTC.

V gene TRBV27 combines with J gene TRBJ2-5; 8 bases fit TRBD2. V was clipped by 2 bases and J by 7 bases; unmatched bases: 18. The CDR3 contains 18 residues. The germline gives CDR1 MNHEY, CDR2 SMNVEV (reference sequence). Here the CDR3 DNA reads TGTGCCAGCAGTTTAAATCCTTTTGTTAGCGGGGACCCAGGGACCCAGTACTTC. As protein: CASSLNPFVSGDPGTQYF.

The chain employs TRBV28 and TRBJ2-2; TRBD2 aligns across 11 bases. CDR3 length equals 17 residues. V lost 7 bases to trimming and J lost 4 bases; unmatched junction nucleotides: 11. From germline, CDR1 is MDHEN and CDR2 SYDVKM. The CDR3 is CASNNPVAGGVTGELFF. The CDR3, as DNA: TGTGCCAGCAACAACCCCGTAGCGGGGGGGGTCACCGGGGAGCTGTTTTTT.

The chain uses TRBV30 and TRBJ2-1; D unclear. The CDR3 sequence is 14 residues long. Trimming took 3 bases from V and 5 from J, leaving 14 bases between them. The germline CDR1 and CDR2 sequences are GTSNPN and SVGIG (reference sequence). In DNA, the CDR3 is TGTGCCTGGAGGCTATCTTTCGGTGACAATGAGCAGTTCTTC. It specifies CAWRLSFGDNEQFF.